This section outlines one T cell receptor beta chain sequence together with its context. The antigen is undetermined. Clones were sequenced by immunoSEQ multiplex PCR, and TCRdb holds only the in-frame ones, with some missing. Of 70,000 to 85,000 clones in the sample, 75% to 90% were seen once. CDR3 length: 15 amino acids. V was clipped by 3 bases and J by 8 bases, with 16 bases between them. Per germline, CDR1 ENHRY and CDR2 SYGVKD. These data belong to a study of T cell responses to AZD1222 COVID-19 vaccine. The study's findings and limits: Most donors were white British and more were female, and clonal diversity was possibly underestimated.

This clonotype was sampled from an adult in good health. Specimen: peripheral blood, collected on day 0 of AZD1222 vaccination. The chain employs TRBV10-3 and TRBJ1-4; D is unresolved. Here the CDR3 reads CAISDMGGVEEKLFF. CDR3 nucleotides: TGTGCCATCAGTGATATGGGCGGGGTGGAAGAAAAACTGTTTTTT.